The 15 T cell receptor beta chains presented below share a single source sample, sequenced in a study of regulatory T cells in long-lasting Graves disease. Regarding time point: newly diagnosed GD, antithyroid drugs for less than 3 months. There was RNA extracted from PBMCs, and the TCR library was made from it. Researchers made TCR beta libraries by using iRepertoire HTBI primers and running Arm-PCR on CDR3 regions. One entry per CDR3 protein results from TCRdb running MiXCR on the multiplex PCR reads. The sample has over 350,000 distinct CDR3 sequences, roughly 15% seen once. These data also featured in a second study, about T cells in Graves' hyperthyroidism and ophthalmopathy.

The starting material was peripheral blood mononuclear cells (PBMCs), obtained at new diagnosis, from a patient treated with antithyroid drugs. The receptors here all came from a woman in her 50s with Graves disease.

This clonotype was counted at least ten times. The CDR3 DNA reads as TGTGCCAGCAGTCCAGGGGTAATCCCTAGGGAGCAGTACTTC. This gives the protein CASSPGVIPREQYF. The rearrangement links TRBV27 to TRBJ2-7; maybe TRBD1 (6 bases). V lost 5 bases and J 7 bases, leaving 18 bases between the germline ends. This CDR3 has 14 amino acids. Per germline, CDR1 MNHEY and CDR2 SMNVEV (reference sequence).

V is TRBV27 and J is TRBJ2-5, with D perhaps assigned TRBD1 or TRBD2 (6 bases each). Germline values: CDR1 MNHEY, CDR2 SMNVEV (reference sequence). V lost 6 bases and J 5 bases, leaving 13 bases between the germline ends. The CDR3 is 13 amino acids. This CDR3 reads CASRGGRAETQYF. Written as DNA, the CDR3 is TGTGCCAGCAGGGGGGGCAGGGCGGAGACCCAGTACTTC.

This clonotype has just a few counts. The chain has TRBV7-9 and TRBJ2-7; the D gene is possibly TRBD2 (6 bases). The ends were cut back, 8 bases at V and 7 bases at J, with 21 bases in the middle. Germline CDR1 SEHNR, CDR2 FQNEAQ (reference sequence). This CDR3 contains 14 residues. CDR3 coding DNA: TGTGCCAGCGGTCAACGGGACTCTTCGGGGGAGCAGTACTTC. Protein: CASGQRDSSGEQYF. The full variable domain, rest sourced from reference TRBV7-9 and TRBJ2-7, is DTGVSQNPRHKITKRGQNVTFRCDPISEHNRLYWYRQTLGQGPEFLTYFQNEAQLEKSRLLSDRFSAERPKGSFSTLEIQRTEQGDSAMYLCASGQRDSSGEQYFGPGTRLTVT.

The table lists this clonotype with many counts. The V call is TRBV6-1, the J call TRBJ1-5; 7 bases fit TRBD1. Germline lookup yields CDR1 MNHNS and CDR2 SASEGT. The CDR3 is 16 residues long. Losses at the gene ends were 7 bases for V and 0 bases for J; bases not matched to a gene: 9. In DNA form, the CDR3 reads TGTGCCAGCAAAAAGGGACAGCCGTATAGCAATCAGCCCCAGCATTTT. As protein: CASKKGQPYSNQPQHF.

This clonotype was seen ten or more times. The chain employs TRBV28 and TRBJ1-2; 9 bases agree with TRBD1. CDR3 length: 14 amino acids. V lost 3 bases to trimming and J lost 4 bases; unmatched junction nucleotides: 3. Germline-derived CDR1 and CDR2 are MDHEN and SYDVKM. As DNA, the CDR3 is TGTGCCAGCAGTTTCCCGACAGGGGGCTATGGCTACACCTTC. This encodes CASSFPTGGYGYTF.

The table lists this clonotype with many counts. V gene TRBV20-1 combines with J gene TRBJ2-7, with 8 nucleotides matching TRBD2. Trimming removed 6 bases from V and 0 bases from J; junction bases left unmatched: 7. The CDR3 covers 14 residues. Germline CDR1 and CDR2: DFQATT and SNEGSKA (reference sequence). DNA of the CDR3: TGCAGTGCCTACTCTAGCGGGTTCTCCTACGAGCAGTACTTC. Its translation: CSAYSSGFSYEQYF.

The chain links TRBV5-1 to TRBJ1-2, with D possibly matching TRBD1 (6 bases). Trimming cost V 5 bases and J 4 bases, with 21 bases left between them. The length of the CDR3 is 16 residues. Germline CDR1 reads SGHRS; CDR2 reads YFSETQ. In DNA, the CDR3 is TGCGCCAGCAGTCAAACCACAGGGTTTGGAAGCTATGGCTACACCTTC. It yields the protein CASSQTTGFGSYGYTF. Complete variable domain (other parts from reference TRBV5-1 and TRBJ1-2): KAGVTQTPRYLIKTRGQQVTLSCSPISGHRSVSWYQQTPGQGLQFLFEYFSETQRNKGNFPGRFSGRQFSNSRSEMNVSTLELGDSALYLCASSQTTGFGSYGYTFGSGTRLTVV.

There are many counts of this clonotype. The chain recombines TRBV2 with TRBJ2-1; D call uncertain. The CDR3 is 14 residues long. V dropped 3 bases and J dropped 0 bases, with 6 bases sitting between them. The germline V gene encodes CDR1 SNHLY and CDR2 FYNNEI. The CDR3 protein is CASSDRSSYNEQFF. The CDR3 DNA follows: TGTGCCAGCAGTGACCGGAGCTCCTACAATGAGCAGTTCTTC.

This clonotype was picked up a small number of times. The chain uses TRBV20-1 and TRBJ1-6, with TRBD1 matching 7 bases. Germline CDR1 DFQATT, CDR2 SNEGSKA (reference sequence). CDR3 length: 14 residues. J lost 10 bases, V lost 0 bases, and 6 bases had no gene match. The CDR3 nucleotides read TGCAGTGCTAGAGATGCAGGGGGTCAATCACCCCTCCACTTT. It is translated as CSARDAGGQSPLHF.

This clonotype was seen more than once but under ten times. The rearrangement uses TRBV4-1 and TRBJ2-2; no definite D call. The CDR3 is 12 residues long. V shed 2 bases and J shed 6 bases, with 4 bases lying between them. CDR1 and CDR2 from the germline V gene are MGHRA and YSYEKL. CDR3 sequence reads: CASSQSPGELFF. The CDR3 DNA sequence: TGCGCCAGCAGCCAAAGTCCCGGGGAGCTGTTTTTT.

This clonotype was seen repeatedly, ten times or more. The chain carries TRBV30 and TRBJ2-1; 10 bases line up with TRBD2. Germline values: CDR1 GTSNPN, CDR2 SVGIG (reference sequence). J was trimmed by 0 bases and V by 7 bases; bases with no gene match: 15. The CDR3 sequence is 18 residues long. The CDR3, as DNA: TGTGCCTACACGGGGCTAGCGGGAGACTTAATCTCCTACAATGAGCAGTTCTTC. It is translated as CAYTGLAGDLISYNEQFF.

The V and J genes are TRBV7-3 and TRBJ2-2; TRBD2 agrees at 8 bases. Unmatched junction bases numbered 5, after V lost 4 bases and J lost 4 bases. CDR1 is SGHTA and CDR2 is FQGTGA in the germline V gene. The CDR3 consists of 15 residues. CDR3 DNA sequence: TGTGCCAGCAGCTCCCTAGCGGGCATCACCGGGGAGCTGTTTTTT. Translated, it gives CASSSLAGITGELFF.

The chain combines TRBV7-3 with TRBJ2-7; TRBD1 matches 9 bases. The germline V gene encodes CDR1 SGHTA and CDR2 FQGTGA. The CDR3 is made up of 15 amino acids. V dropped 0 bases and J dropped 3; count of bases not matched to a gene: 3. The CDR3 reads CASSLTGQGGYEQYF. CDR3 in DNA: TGTGCCAGCAGCTTAACGGGACAGGGTGGCTACGAGCAGTACTTC.

This clonotype occurred many times. The chain joins TRBV20-1 to TRBJ2-7; TRBD2 matches 7 bases. Germline lookup yields CDR1 DFQATT and CDR2 SNEGSKA (reference sequence). Trimming at V came to 1 base and at J to 3 bases, leaving 9 bases not matched to a gene. The CDR3 contains 15 residues. The CDR3 is CSARVLGGRGYEQYF. CDR3 nucleotide sequence: TGCAGTGCTAGAGTTTTAGGCGGGAGAGGCTACGAGCAGTACTTC.

This clonotype has at least ten counts. The junction departs from germline at one end; a sequencing error may be responsible. The rearrangement links TRBV7-9 to TRBJ2-1; 7 bases are a match to TRBD2. This CDR3 region has 14 residues. CDR1 SEHNR and CDR2 FQNEAQ come from the germline V gene (reference sequence). The CDR3 loop is CASSLSPPSGNIYF. The CDR3 nucleotides read TGTGCCAGCAGCTTATCCCCACCTAGCGGCAATATCTACTTC.